One sample yielded the 28 T cell receptor beta chains listed below, sequenced in a study of cytomegalovirus exposure and HLA in healthy donors. The PCR contained 60 Vbeta and 13 Jbeta primers. Method: immunoSEQ multiplex PCR; TCRdb's copy keeps in-frame clones and lacks some. The table shows tens of thousands of clones, with about four fifths occurring only once. Sequencing was carried out using PBMCs. These receptors were collected from a female donor in good health and CMV-seronegative.

The rearrangement uses TRBV29-1 and TRBJ2-7; a possible D gene is TRBD1 (6 bases). The V gene's germline CDR1 is SQVTM and CDR2 ANQGSEA. V was shortened by 6 bases and J by 5 bases, with 17 bases between the two germline ends. There are 13 residues in the CDR3. The CDR3 DNA follows: TGCAGCGTCACGGGACAAAGGGGGAACGAGCAGTACTTC. Amino acids: CSVTGQRGNEQYF.

The J gene is TRBJ2-5, the V gene TRBV5-8; possibly TRBD1 for D (5 bases). The V end lost 3 bases, the J end lost 1 base, and 13 bases lay between the germline ends. The CDR3 sequence is 15 residues long. Germline V lookup: CDR1 SGHTS, CDR2 YDEGEE. DNA of the CDR3: TGTGCCAGCAGCTCCCATAGACAGACCCAAGAGACCCAGTACTTC. This gives the protein CASSSHRQTQETQYF.

In this sample, this clone turned up a few times. The chain joins TRBV6-5 to TRBJ2-7, with 7 bases identical to TRBD1. The V and J ends lost 2 bases and 4 bases, in that order; junction bases with no gene match: 2. CDR1 and CDR2 from the germline V gene are MNHEY and SVGAGI. There are 13 residues in the CDR3. CDR3 residues: CASSYRQGYEQYF. Written as DNA, the CDR3 is TGTGCCAGCAGTTACAGACAGGGATACGAGCAGTACTTC.

This chain connects TRBV5-1 to TRBJ1-5, with TRBD1 as a possible D gene (6 bases). Trimming took 4 bases from V and 7 from J, leaving 15 bases between them. CDR3 size: 14 residues. CDR1 and CDR2 (germline): SGHRS, YFSETQ. CDR3 DNA: TGCGCCAGCAGCCCCTCGGATGGGGGCCAGCCCCAGCATTTT. Amino acids: CASSPSDGGQPQHF.

This chain joins TRBV5-1 and TRBJ2-7; TRBD1 is a possible D gene (6 bases). Germline CDR1 reads SGHRS; CDR2 reads YFSETQ. V was pared by 3 bases and J by 3 bases, with 10 bases between. CDR3 length: 13 residues. Written as DNA, the CDR3 is TGCGCCAGCAGCTCTGTAGGGGGCTACGAGCAGTACTTC. It is translated as CASSSVGGYEQYF.

With regard to this clone: The same CDR3 is also encoded by other DNA sequences in this sample. The chain uses TRBV10-2 and TRBJ2-5, with 14 bases lining up with TRBD2. CDR1 is WSHSY and CDR2 is SAAADI in the germline V gene. J lost 5 bases, V lost 10 bases, and 15 bases had no gene match. The CDR3 totals 17 residues. DNA for the CDR3: TGCGCCACCTCCGGGGGGTTGGGACTAGCGGGAGTTGAGACCCAGTACTTC. As protein: CATSGGLGLAGVETQYF.

This clone was seen a few times. The J gene is TRBJ2-7, the V gene TRBV6-1; 8 bases agree with TRBD2. This CDR3 contains 15 residues. Trimming at V came to 5 bases and at J to 0 bases, leaving 6 bases not matched to a gene. CDR1 and CDR2 from the germline V gene are MNHNS and SASEGT. The DNA for the CDR3 is TGTGCCAGCAGTACCTCCGGGACTAGCTCCTACGAGCAGTACTTC. Protein sequence: CASSTSGTSSYEQYF.

This chain joins TRBV6-1 and TRBJ1-4; D is unresolved. The V gene's germline CDR1 is MNHNS and CDR2 SASEGT. This CDR3 is 15 amino acids long. Trimming cost V 6 bases and J 8 bases, with 19 bases left between them. In DNA, the CDR3 is TGTGCCAGCAGATCCAGTCGCGGGTTAGAAGAAAAACTGTTTTTT. Translated: CASRSSRGLEEKLFF.

This clone came up once. CDR3 DNA sequence: TGCAGTGCTAGAGAGGGGGGTACGCAGTATTTT. This codes for CSAREGGTQYF. This chain links TRBV20-1 with TRBJ2-3, with a tentative D call TRBD2 (6 bases). Germline V gene data show CDR1 as DFQATT and CDR2 as SNEGSKA (reference sequence). The ends were cut back, 0 bases at V and 8 bases at J, with 6 bases in the middle. This CDR3 is 11 amino acids long.

This chain joins TRBV4-2 and TRBJ2-7; 9 bases align to TRBD1. Germline V gene sequence: CDR1 LGHNA, CDR2 YNFKEQ. This CDR3 spans 15 amino acids. The V gene end was trimmed by 2 bases and the J gene end by 4 bases; junction bases not matched to a gene: 6. CDR3 sequence reads: CASSQSTGGGYEQYF. DNA of the CDR3: TGTGCCAGCAGCCAATCTACAGGGGGCGGGTACGAGCAGTACTTC.

The chain employs TRBV10-3 and TRBJ2-5; no reliable D call. Trimming left V 2 bases short and J 2 bases short, with 9 bases between. The CDR3 sequence is 14 residues long. Germline V CDR1 and CDR2: ENHRY, SYGVKD. In DNA, the CDR3 is TGTGCCATCAGTGAGACAGAAACTCAAGAGACCCAGTACTTC. Translated: CAISETETQETQYF.

V is TRBV5-4 and J is TRBJ2-7; TRBD2 matches at 9 bases. Germline trimming cut 0 bases from V and 3 bases from J; bases unmatched to any gene: 7. This CDR3 comprises 16 residues. Germline-derived CDR1 and CDR2 are SGHNT and YYREEE (reference sequence). CDR3 in DNA: TGTGCCAGCAGCTTGGGTGGGACTAGCTCCTACTACGAGCAGTACTTC. Protein: CASSLGGTSSYYEQYF.

V usage is TRBV9 and J usage is TRBJ1-1, with 7 bases identical to TRBD1. Germline V gives CDR1 SGDLS, CDR2 YYNGEE. The junction had 1 base not matched to a gene; V was cut back by 2 bases and J by 0 bases. There are 14 residues in the CDR3. The CDR3, as DNA: TGTGCCAGCAGCGTCACAGGGGTGAACACTGAAGCTTTCTTT. Its protein is CASSVTGVNTEAFF.

This clone was recorded only once. V and J are TRBV25-1 and TRBJ2-5; a weak D match, TRBD1 (6 bases). Trimming left V 4 bases short and J 4 bases short, with 13 bases between. The CDR3 extends over 14 amino acids. Germline V lookup: CDR1 MGHDK, CDR2 SYGVNS. CDR3 sequence (DNA): TGTGCCAGCAGTGGCGAGAACAGGGCAGAGACCCAGTACTTC. Its translation is CASSGENRAETQYF.

The chain employs TRBV7-9 and TRBJ1-2; D not certain. V lost 5 bases, J lost 0 bases, and 16 bases lay in between. The CDR3 is made up of 16 amino acids. In germline, CDR1 is SEHNR, CDR2 FQNEAQ (reference sequence). The CDR3 DNA is TGTGCCAGCAGCCAAAACCTTAGGGAGCCTAACTATGGCTACACCTTC. This encodes CASSQNLREPNYGYTF.

V usage is TRBV5-1 and J usage is TRBJ1-4, with D possibly matching TRBD1 (6 bases). There are 14 residues in the CDR3. The germline V gene has CDR1 SGHRS and CDR2 YFSETQ. V was pared by 4 bases and J by 5 bases, with 12 bases between. CDR3 nucleotide sequence: TGCGCCAGCAGCCCCCGGACAGACAATGAAAAACTGTTTTTT. Its translation: CASSPRTDNEKLFF.

The genes are TRBV20-1 and TRBJ2-4; no clear D. The ends were cut back, 7 bases at V and 4 bases at J, with 8 bases in the middle. Germline V CDR1 and CDR2: DFQATT, SNEGSKA (reference sequence). The CDR3 spans 11 residues. This CDR3 reads CSVGGKNIQYF. CDR3 in DNA: TGCAGTGTCGGCGGTAAAAACATTCAGTACTTC.

The chain joins TRBV5-1 to TRBJ2-1, with a weak D call TRBD2 (7 bases). Germline assignment: CDR1 SGHRS and CDR2 YFSETQ. The CDR3 is 15 amino acids. Trimming removed 5 bases at V and 0 bases at J, with 12 bases between. For the CDR3, the DNA is TGCGCCAGCAGACGCGGGGGCTCCTCCTACAATGAGCAGTTCTTC. Translated, it gives CASRRGGSSYNEQFF.

In its sample, this clone was seen once. The chain couples TRBV7-9 to TRBJ2-3, with 8 positions matching TRBD1. This CDR3 has 14 residues. V shed 4 bases and J 6 bases; nucleotides not matched to a gene: 6. Germline loops: CDR1 SEHNR, CDR2 FQNEAQ (reference sequence). The CDR3 DNA is TGTGCCAGCAGCTCTGACAGGGGAAGGGATACGCAGTATTTT. Translated, it gives CASSSDRGRDTQYF.

J is TRBJ1-1 and V is TRBV4-1; D gene uncertain. The CDR3 extends over 13 amino acids. CDR1 and CDR2 (germline): MGHRA, YSYEKL. Trimming stripped 1 base from V and 4 bases from J, with 7 bases between. CDR3 coding DNA: TGCGCCAGCAGCCAAGGCCCGGGCACTGAAGCTTTCTTT. Translating gives CASSQGPGTEAFF.

The CDR3 DNA is TGTGCCAGCAGGCGACAAGGGACAGTGTGTCCAGCTTTCTTT. Residues: CASRRQGTVCPAFF. This rearrangement joins TRBV6-5 to TRBJ1-1; 7 nucleotides align to TRBD1. The length of the CDR3 is 14 residues. The germline CDR1 and CDR2 sequences are MNHEY and SVGAGI. V lost 6 bases and J lost 10; bases outside the gene matches: 14.

The chain couples TRBV7-2 to TRBJ1-5, with D possibly TRBD1 on 5 matching bases. This CDR3 has 17 amino acids. Germline loops: CDR1 SGHTA, CDR2 FQGNSA. The V end lost 2 bases, the J end lost 2 bases, and 16 bases lay between the germline ends. In DNA, the CDR3 is TGTGCCAGCAGCTTAAAATCAGGGTCCCAAGGCAATCAGCCCCAGCATTTT. It is translated as CASSLKSGSQGNQPQHF.

This clone was recorded only once. The chain joins TRBV13 to TRBJ1-2, with D possibly matching TRBD1 (6 bases). There are 16 residues in the CDR3. Germline lookup yields CDR1 PRHDT and CDR2 FYEKMQ (reference sequence). Trimming removed 4 bases from V and 0 bases from J, with 15 bases in between. In DNA form, the CDR3 reads TGTGCCAGCAGCTCGACAGGAAGGAACCCTAACTATGGCTACACCTTC. It yields the protein CASSSTGRNPNYGYTF.

Only a few counts were recorded for this clone. This chain joins TRBV6-5 and TRBJ1-2; weak D call: TRBD1 (5 bases). This CDR3 contains 12 residues. In germline, CDR1 is MNHEY, CDR2 SVGAGI. Trimming took off 4 bases at V and 8 bases at J, with 11 bases between the two ends. The CDR3 bases are TGTGCCAGCAGTTTCCGGCAGGGAGGCTACACCTTC. This gives the protein CASSFRQGGYTF.

J is TRBJ1-4 and V is TRBV6-5, with 7 bases that match TRBD1. The CDR3 extends over 15 amino acids. V trimming: 0 bases; J trimming: 7 bases; junction bases outside the gene matches: 5. CDR1 MNHEY and CDR2 SVGAGI come from the germline V gene. The DNA of the CDR3 is TGTGCCAGCAGTTACTCGCCAGGGGGTGGTGAAAAACTGTTTTTT. The encoded protein is CASSYSPGGGEKLFF.

CDR3 in amino acids: CASSHFTGYGINTEAFF. CDR3 sequence (DNA): TGCGCCAGCAGCCATTTCACAGGGTATGGGATTAACACTGAAGCTTTCTTT. J is TRBJ1-1 and V is TRBV4-1, with D perhaps TRBD1 (6 bases). Germline values: CDR1 MGHRA, CDR2 YSYEKL. This CDR3 is 17 amino acids long. The ends were cut back, 3 bases at V and 2 bases at J, with 19 bases in the middle.

This rearrangement joins TRBV7-3 to TRBJ1-6; no definite D call. This CDR3 has 15 amino acids. From germline, CDR1 is SGHTA and CDR2 FQGTGA. Trimming cost V 0 bases and J 10 bases, with 13 bases left between them. CDR3 loop: CASSLTYDIGSPLHF. Written as DNA, the CDR3 is TGTGCCAGCAGCTTAACGTACGACATTGGCTCACCCCTCCACTTT.

This clone showed up just a few times. This chain uses TRBV4-2 with TRBJ1-3; TRBD1 agrees at 8 bases. V shed 5 bases and J 3 bases; nucleotides not matched to a gene: 3. The CDR3 contains 14 residues. Looked up from germline, CDR1 is LGHNA and CDR2 is YNFKEQ. The CDR3 DNA sequence: TGTGCCAGCAGCTCCGGGACAGGTGGAAACACCATATATTTT. Translated: CASSSGTGGNTIYF.